The rows below give T cell receptor beta chains drawn from one sample of a study of T cell responses to AZD1222 COVID-19 vaccine. Sequencing was performed with immunoSEQ multiplex PCR; in TCRdb, only in-frame clones are kept and a portion is missing. This repertoire shows fewer than 120,000 clones, about 90% found once; its top ten account for about 8.3%. The source material was peripheral blood, sampled on day 0 of AZD1222 vaccination. The source is an adult in good health. Both conserved end residues are part of each CDR3.

V	J	CDR3
TRBV11-2	TRBJ2-7	CASSFRDFSYEQYF
TRBV2	TRBJ1-1	CASKGGPTEAFF
TRBV12-5	TRBJ1-1	CASGSRGAFF
TRBV19	TRBJ1-5	CASSIYRVRNQPQHF
TRBV28	TRBJ2-3	CASSLTALASGGTTDTQYF
TRBV10-1	TRBJ2-3	CASRSRDREYF
TRBV4-1	TRBJ1-2	CASSQDRGQGQEGYGYTF
TRBV11-2	TRBJ2-7	CASSLVTGGSYEQYF
TRBV7-9	TRBJ2-5	CASTPLGRQETQYF
TRBV5-5	TRBJ2-3	CASSSLAVMDTQYF
TRBV19	TRBJ1-1	CASNLQGNTEAFF
TRBV27	TRBJ2-5	CASSLRASGGEETQYF
TRBV5-8	TRBJ1-2	CASSLGTGGPYGYTF